This passage covers 9 T cell receptor beta chains from one sample sequenced in a study of T cells in Graves' hyperthyroidism and ophthalmopathy. Amplification of TCR beta CDR3 regions was performed using RNA transcripts as template. Carried out on the TCR CDR3, a first-round RT-PCR used the HTBI primer set. In TCRdb, the multiplex PCR reads were re-called with MiXCR into one record per CDR3 protein. The sample records around 700,000 distinct CDR3 sequences, roughly a sixth being singletons. Sequenced input: blood. Every receptor here comes from a woman aged 45 to 65 with Graves' hyperthyroidism that later progressed to Graves' ophthalmopathy.

Only a few counts were recorded for this clonotype. The chain couples TRBV5-6 to TRBJ2-2, with no clear D. The germline CDR1 and CDR2 sequences are SGHDT and YYEEEE. The CDR3 contains 17 residues. V lost 4 bases and J 1 base, leaving 17 bases between the germline ends. CDR3: CASSTFTGPRNTGELFF. DNA of the CDR3: TGTGCCAGCAGCACCTTCACCGGTCCCAGGAACACCGGGGAGCTGTTTTTT.

At least ten counts were recorded for this clonotype. J is TRBJ2-3 and V is TRBV7-9, with D uncertain. The germline CDR1 and CDR2 sequences are SEHNR and FQNEAQ (reference sequence). The V gene lost 7 bases and the J gene lost 0 bases, with 14 bases spanning the gap. The CDR3 totals 15 residues. This CDR3 reads CASMESSLSTDTQYF. The CDR3 DNA reads as TGTGCCAGCATGGAGAGCAGCCTCAGCACAGATACGCAGTATTTT.

The genes are TRBV4-1 and TRBJ1-1; no firm D call. The CDR3 extends over 17 amino acids. Per the germline V gene, CDR1 is MGHRA and CDR2 is YSYEKL. With 1 base removed from V and 0 bases from J, the gap between germline ends came to 15 bases. The CDR3 coding sequence is TGCGCCAGCAGCCAAGCGGGTTTCAGAACCATGAACACTGAAGCTTTCTTT. Its translation: CASSQAGFRTMNTEAFF.

The chain has TRBV7-4 and TRBJ1-2, with D unclear. Trimming took 5 bases from V and 14 from J, leaving 27 bases between them. CDR3 length equals 15 residues. CDR1 and CDR2 (germline): SGHVT, SQSDAQ. CDR3 DNA sequence: TGTGCCAGCAGCCAATTCGGCAGCCTTAATTATGGTAGGACCTTC. The encoded protein is CASSQFGSLNYGRTF.

The chain couples TRBV2 to TRBJ2-1; D remains ambiguous. The CDR3 length is 14 residues. CDR1 is SNHLY, CDR2 FYNNEI, per germline. V lost 6 bases and J 2 bases, leaving 11 bases between the germline ends. In DNA form, the CDR3 reads TGTGCCAGCAGCACTTCTCCGGCCTACAATGAGCAGTTCTTC. Its translation: CASSTSPAYNEQFF.

A few counts support this clonotype. The CDR3 DNA is TGTGCTACCCAATACCCCCAACCGAGCGCGGGGTACGGCTACACCTTC. Translated, it gives CATQYPQPSAGYGYTF. The chain links TRBV6-1 to TRBJ1-2; D ambiguous. CDR1 and CDR2 from the germline V gene are MNHNS and SASEGT. CDR3 length: 16 amino acids.

The chain has TRBV11-2 and TRBJ1-5; TRBD1 might be the D (6 bases). Trimming took 3 bases from V and 0 from J, leaving 9 bases between them. The CDR3 runs 15 residues. Germline CDR1 SGHAT, CDR2 FQNNGV. The CDR3 spells CASSFDRYSNQPQHF. The CDR3 DNA follows: TGTGCCAGCAGCTTCGACAGGTATAGCAATCAGCCCCAGCATTTT.

This clonotype was observed a few times. The gene calls are TRBV2 and TRBJ2-2; TRBD1 matches at 9 bases. The CDR3 spans 13 residues. Germline-derived CDR1 and CDR2 are SNHLY and FYNNEI. Germline trimming cut 8 bases from V and 7 bases from J; bases unmatched to any gene: 5. The CDR3 loop reads CASGTGLSGELFF. CDR3 bases: TGTGCCAGCGGGACAGGGCTCAGCGGGGAGCTGTTTTTT.

This clonotype was recorded many times. This chain links TRBV5-1 with TRBJ2-6; D perhaps matches TRBD2 (6 bases). V dropped 4 bases and J dropped 2 bases, with 16 bases sitting between them. The CDR3 is 17 amino acids. Germline assignment: CDR1 SGHRS and CDR2 YFSETQ. CDR3 loop: CASSLGTLRPGANVLTF. The CDR3 nucleotides are TGCGCCAGCAGCCTGGGGACTTTACGTCCTGGGGCCAACGTCCTGACTTTC.